The text below deals with one T cell receptor beta chain. These data come from a study of blood T cell repertoires in COVID-19. About the study: T cells, B-cell-depleted T cells, or PBMCs provided the cDNA or gDNA that served as material.

Germline CDR1 and CDR2: SGHTA and FQGNSA. The CDR3 consists of 16 residues. V was clipped by 5 bases and J by 5 bases; unmatched bases: 4. For recovered donors of Cohort 3, there were two negative PCRs, clearance, or symptom resolution. Original handling: Amplification of reference gene primers was used by the study to estimate nucleated cell counts. Clones were read by immunoSEQ multiplex PCR, and TCRdb kept only the in-frame ones, dropping some. V and J calls and clone size are those listed in that table; D and trimming were worked out from the DNA. Of 300,000 to 450,000 clones listed, roughly nine tenths are singletons.

The clonotype originates from a woman aged 25 to 39 who had recovered from COVID-19. This chain uses TRBV7-2 with TRBJ2-1; 15 bases align to TRBD2. Sequencing input: PBMCs or T cells enriched from blood (not recorded which). The CDR3: CASSLGLAGGHNEQFF. The CDR3, as DNA: TGTGCCAGCAGCCTGGGACTAGCGGGGGGTCACAATGAGCAGTTCTTC. The full variable domain, its missing parts supplied by reference TRBV7-2 and TRBJ2-1, is GAGVSQSPSNKVTEKGKDVELRCDPISGHTALYWYRQSLGQGLEFLIYFQGNSAPDKSGLPSDRFSAERTGGSVSTLTIQRTQQEDSAVYLCASSLGLAGGHNEQFFGPGTRLTVL.